This record concerns one T cell receptor beta chain sequence. Its target antigen remains unknown. No much larger clonotype is one base removed from it; base qualities were not supplied. As encoded in the germline V gene, CDR1 is LGHNT while CDR2 is FRNRAP. Relative to germline, V is 7 bases shorter and J is 8 bases shorter, with 21 bases between their ends. The CDR3 has 15 amino acids, counting the end cysteine and phenylalanine. The only DNA kept is the CDR3, 45 bases in frame from the first base. This sample is drawn from a study of cytomegalovirus exposure and HLA in healthy donors (dated by TCRdb to the late 2010s). Regarding the research as a whole: According to a later analysis, one platform produced both the approximately 110 validation repertoires and the 720 or so repertoires of the first cohort. The study aimed to test whether cataloging public T cell receptors could reveal signatures of past pathogen exposure. Besides the first cohort of about 730 subjects, a separate validation cohort made up of over a hundred different subjects was used. High-throughput TCR immunosequencing, statistical association of individual TCRs with disease status, and machine learning were combined to predict cytomegalovirus infection status. Beyond this particular receptor, the publication reports: All 120 or so repertoires were used to score co-occurrence in the validation cohort in a later analysis, because that analysis had no HLA typing for the cohort. In a later analysis, TCRs clustered in the first cohort were found to also tend to co-occur in the approximately 110 validation repertoires, with approximately 94% of cluster scores above 0. The authors suggested that the approach could potentially be generalized to other disease states and immunological phenotypes. In the study, some 180 TCR beta chains were listed as associated with cytomegalovirus. In vitro tests confirmed that a few of the cytomegalovirus-associated TCR beta chains recognize cytomegalovirus antigens. Across donors, most TCR sequences were observed very rarely, whereas some public TCRs were present in many individuals. The classifier was reported to diagnose cytomegalovirus status with high specificity and sensitivity in both the original cohort and the validation cohort.

Separate from the roughly 650-subject first cohort, the validation cohort of 95 to 150 subjects was the group to which the donors belonged. The library was produced with the immunoSEQ multiplex PCR assay. The authors' pipeline ran thus. A statistical classification framework was built for diagnosing cytomegalovirus status from the catalog of TCR beta chain sequences. This immuneACCESS table, as held by TCRdb, lists in-frame sequences with V and J called but not all clones. Of the missing ones, under half trace to an unresolved V gene in checked studies; the others have no known cause. The DNA gave D and trimming, while V, J and clone size come from that table. The sample includes 150,000 to 250,000 clones, with 80% to 90% observed a single time. The leading ten clones occupy roughly 13% of the sample.

This sequence originates from a woman aged 25 to 39 in good health and CMV-seropositive. This receptor chain uses TRBV12-5 and TRBJ2-1; TRBD2 might be the D gene, on 6 matching bases. Material: PBMCs. The DNA sequence is TGTGCTAGTGCCGAGGAGGGCGGGACTTGGGATGAGCAGTTCTTC. This encodes CASAEEGGTWDEQFF.